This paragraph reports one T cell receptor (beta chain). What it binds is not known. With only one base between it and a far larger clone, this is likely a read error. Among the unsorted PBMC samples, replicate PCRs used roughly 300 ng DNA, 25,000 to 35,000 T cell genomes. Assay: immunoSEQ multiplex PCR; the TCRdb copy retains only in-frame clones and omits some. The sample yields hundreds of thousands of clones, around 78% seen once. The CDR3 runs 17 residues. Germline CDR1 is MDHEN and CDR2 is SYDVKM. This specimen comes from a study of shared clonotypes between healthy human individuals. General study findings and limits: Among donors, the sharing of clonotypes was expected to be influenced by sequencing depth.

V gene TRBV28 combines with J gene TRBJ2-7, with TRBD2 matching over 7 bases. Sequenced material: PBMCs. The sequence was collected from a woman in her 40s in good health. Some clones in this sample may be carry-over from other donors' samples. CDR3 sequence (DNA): TGTGTCAGCAGTTTAATTCTAGGCGGGAGAACCTCCTACGAGCAGTACTTC. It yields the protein CVSSLILGGRTSYEQYF.